The sequence of this TCR beta chain was determined in a study of cytomegalovirus exposure and HLA in healthy donors. About the research overall: Early on, a data release was issued that held some 85 million unique TCRs from HLA-typed donors. Study-wide results and caveats: In a later analysis, a missense DCLRE1C variant was linked to TCR beta V- and J-gene trimming. The authors later found TCR association rates varying by HLA locus, with DRB1 most and HLA-C fewest. Presence/absence comparisons presumed near-even sequencing depth among donors.

In the PCR, 60 Vbeta and 13 Jbeta primers were used. Assay: immunoSEQ multiplex PCR; the TCRdb copy retains only in-frame clones and omits some. The data show around 110,000 clones, 8% to 10% seen once. This clone was detected a few times. No antigen is known for it. The CDR3 loop spans 15 amino acids. The V and J ends lost 6 bases and 5 bases respectively, with 19 bases between them. The germline V gene has CDR1 MNHEY and CDR2 SVGAGI. Source material: PBMCs. The receptor was derived from a man aged 30-40 years in good health and CMV-seronegative. The V call is TRBV6-5, the J call TRBJ1-2; a possible D gene is TRBD1 (5 bases). The CDR3 protein is CASSDKYRGEYGYTF. In DNA, the CDR3 is TGTGCCAGCAGCGACAAATACCGGGGGGAGTATGGCTACACCTTC.